This record looks at one TCR beta chain sequence and its context. The study drew participants aged about 18 to 89 years from roughly 25 US areas. The germline V gene encodes CDR1 MDHEN and CDR2 SYDVKM. Trimming removed 3 bases from V and 1 base from J; junction bases left unmatched: 7. This CDR3 comprises 16 residues. The record originates from a study of blood T cell repertoires in COVID-19. Across the study: Acute-phase and convalescent COVID-19 samples originated in the United States, Italy and Spain. From T cells, B-cell-depleted T cells, or PBMCs came the material, which was cDNA or gDNA.

Data came from immunoSEQ multiplex PCR; TCRdb stores just in-frame clones and leaves some out. Among around 320,000 clones listed, around 91% were seen once. The chain carries TRBV28 and TRBJ2-5, with 8 bases lining up with TRBD1. The sequenced sample was PBMCs or T cells enriched from blood (not recorded which). The sequence was collected from a woman younger than 35 with acute COVID-19. Here the CDR3 reads CASSFPPGGTQETQYF. The CDR3 DNA follows: TGTGCCAGCAGTTTTCCACCAGGGGGCACCCAAGAGACCCAGTACTTC.